A single sample gave rise to the 25 T cell receptor beta chains below, sequenced in a study of cytomegalovirus exposure and HLA in healthy donors (dated by TCRdb to between 2016 and 2019). Library preparation used the immunoSEQ multiplex PCR assay. TCRdb limited this immuneACCESS table to in-frame rearrangements with V and J called. A share of clones is missing; checked studies link under half to unresolved V genes, and the rest is unexplained. In this sample the table shows tens of thousands of clones, approximately 93% of which occur a single time. The ten largest clones represent around 3.5% of the sample. Sequenced material: PBMCs. These receptors were taken from a woman in her 30s in good health and CMV-seronegative.

The chain carries TRBV15 and TRBJ2-7; D perhaps matches TRBD2 (6 bases). The CDR3 consists of 15 residues. Per the germline V gene, CDR1 is LNHNV and CDR2 is YYDKDF (reference sequence). V was trimmed by 0 bases and J by 7 bases, leaving 16 bases between them. CDR3 protein: CATSRDAGFGREQYF. As DNA, the CDR3 is TGTGCCACCAGCAGAGATGCGGGGTTCGGTAGGGAGCAGTACTTC.

The chain combines TRBV5-1 with TRBJ1-4; TRBD1 is a possible D gene (5 bases). The CDR3 runs to 14 residues. The germline V gene has CDR1 SGHRS and CDR2 YFSETQ. Trimming took 2 bases from V and 8 from J, leaving 13 bases between them. The CDR3 reads CASSLGGVREKLFF. The CDR3 nucleotides read TGCGCCAGCAGCTTAGGAGGGGTTAGGGAAAAACTGTTTTTT. The complete variable domain, with remaining parts taken from reference TRBV5-1 and TRBJ1-4, reads KAGVTQTPRYLIKTRGQQVTLSCSPISGHRSVSWYQQTPGQGLQFLFEYFSETQRNKGNFPGRFSGRQFSNSRSEMNVSTLELGDSALYLCASSLGGVREKLFFGSGTQLSVL.

CDR3 protein: CASSLLVASSYNEQFF. The CDR3, as DNA: TGCGCCAGCAGCTTGTTGGTCGCCAGCTCCTACAATGAGCAGTTCTTC. The chain is built from TRBV5-1 and TRBJ2-1, with no clear D. In germline, CDR1 is SGHRS, CDR2 YFSETQ. V was pared by 1 base and J by 0 bases, with 11 bases between. The CDR3 is 16 amino acids.

The chain uses TRBV6-5 and TRBJ2-5, with TRBD1 as a possible D gene (5 bases). The germline V gene encodes CDR1 MNHEY and CDR2 SVGAGI. The CDR3 spans 14 residues. Trimming took 2 bases from V and 5 from J, leaving 12 bases between them. The CDR3 DNA reads TGTGCCAGCAGTTACGGCAGGGTCGGGGAGACCCAGTACTTC. Residues: CASSYGRVGETQYF.

The chain combines TRBV30 with TRBJ1-1; D is unclear. In germline, CDR1 is GTSNPN, CDR2 SVGIG (reference sequence). Deletions cut 3 bases from V and 0 bases from J, with 8 bases between. The CDR3 totals 13 residues. CDR3 sequence (DNA): TGTGCCTGGAGAGCTACAGTGAACACTGAAGCTTTCTTT. This codes for CAWRATVNTEAFF.

This chain uses TRBV7-3 with TRBJ2-1, with TRBD2 matching 10 bases. Germline values: CDR1 SGHTA, CDR2 FQGTGA. V lost 8 bases and J lost 3; bases outside the gene matches: 1. This CDR3 has 13 residues. CDR3 DNA sequence: TGTGCCAGCTCTAGCGGGAGCTACAATGAGCAGTTCTTC. It yields the protein CASSSGSYNEQFF.

This clone occurred once. The V and J genes are TRBV7-2 and TRBJ1-4; tentatively, D is TRBD1 (5 bases). V was cut by 0 bases and J by 10 bases, with 15 bases left in between. Germline CDR1 and CDR2: SGHTA and FQGNSA. This CDR3 spans 15 amino acids. The CDR3 DNA sequence: TGTGCCAGCAGCTTAGCTGTCCAGGGTAGTGGAAAACTGTTTTTT. Amino acid sequence: CASSLAVQGSGKLFF.

This clone was recorded once. The CDR3 region is CASSQGAYEQYF. CDR3 coding DNA: TGTGCCAGCAGCCAGGGGGCCTACGAGCAGTACTTC. The chain links TRBV11-2 to TRBJ2-7, with 7 bases identical to TRBD1. Per germline, CDR1 SGHAT and CDR2 FQNNGV. The CDR3 is 12 residues long. The ends lost 5 bases at V and 2 bases at J; junction bases unmatched: 0.

The chain has TRBV5-4 and TRBJ1-2; possibly TRBD1 for D (5 bases). Trimming removed 0 bases from V and 3 bases from J, with 18 bases in between. This CDR3 contains 17 residues. CDR1 and CDR2 from the germline V gene are SGHNT and YYREEE (reference sequence). CDR3 protein: CASSLGGATSGYYGYTF. CDR3 in DNA: TGTGCCAGCAGCTTGGGTGGGGCAACATCGGGCTACTATGGCTACACCTTC.

This chain uses TRBV6-1 with TRBJ2-1, with a tentative D call TRBD2 (7 bases). Trimming stripped 8 bases from V and 6 bases from J, with 17 bases between. CDR1 is MNHNS, CDR2 SASEGT, per germline. This CDR3 region has 14 residues. The CDR3 sequence is CASGGASEGNEQFF. As DNA, the CDR3 is TGTGCCAGCGGGGGGGCTAGCGAGGGCAATGAGCAGTTCTTC.

The V gene is TRBV5-6, the J gene TRBJ2-7; 10 positions agree with TRBD1. The CDR3 is 15 residues long. With V trimmed by 0 bases and J by 2 bases, 2 bases remained unmatched. CDR1 and CDR2 (germline): SGHDT, YYEEEE. The chain's CDR3 is CASSLGGQGAYEQYF. The DNA for the CDR3 is TGTGCCAGCAGCTTGGGAGGACAGGGGGCCTACGAGCAGTACTTC.

The chain recombines TRBV27 with TRBJ2-7; 7 bases match TRBD2. This CDR3 spans 14 amino acids. The V and J ends lost 6 bases and 6 bases, in that order; junction bases with no gene match: 11. CDR1 is MNHEY, CDR2 SMNVEV, per germline (reference sequence). The CDR3 sequence: CASRSSGAPVEQYF. The CDR3 DNA sequence: TGTGCCAGCAGATCGAGCGGGGCCCCCGTCGAGCAGTACTTC.

The chain joins TRBV7-7 to TRBJ1-1; the D gene is possibly TRBD1 (6 bases). Germline CDR1 reads SSHAT; CDR2 reads FNYEAQ (reference sequence). The CDR3 is 18 residues long. With 4 bases removed from V and 8 bases from J, the gap between germline ends came to 29 bases. CDR3 amino acids: CASSSQERGTHPKGEAFF. The CDR3 nucleotides read TGTGCCAGCAGCTCCCAAGAGAGGGGGACCCACCCGAAGGGAGAAGCTTTCTTT.

The V call is TRBV28, the J call TRBJ2-2, with a possible D match to TRBD1 (6 bases). The CDR3 has 19 residues. In germline, CDR1 is MDHEN, CDR2 SYDVKM. The V and J ends lost 1 base and 3 bases respectively, with 21 bases between them. The CDR3 nucleotides read TGTGCCAGCAGTTTATTGACTTTTAGGGGGTTGGCGGACACCGGGGAGCTGTTTTTT. It codes for CASSLLTFRGLADTGELFF. The full variable domain, with the rest looked up from reference TRBV28 and TRBJ2-2, is DVKVTQSSRYLVKRTGEKVFLECVQDMDHENMFWYRQDPGLGLRLIYFSYDVKMKEKGDIPEGYSVSREKKERFSLILESASTNQTSMYLCASSLLTFRGLADTGELFFGEGSRLTVL.

This chain uses TRBV28 with TRBJ1-2, with a tentative D call TRBD1 (5 bases). Trimming shortened V by 5 bases and J by 7 bases, and 14 bases separated the two germline ends. Looked up from germline, CDR1 is MDHEN and CDR2 is SYDVKM. The CDR3 length is 13 residues. CDR3 nucleotides: TGTGCCAGCAGTCCCAGGGTGGGAGGTGGCTACACCTTC. This translates into CASSPRVGGGYTF.

The rearrangement uses TRBV4-1 and TRBJ1-5, with D tentatively TRBD1 (6 bases). The CDR3 consists of 17 residues. Deletions cut 0 bases from V and 7 bases from J, with 19 bases between. Germline V gene sequence: CDR1 MGHRA, CDR2 YSYEKL. The CDR3 region has the DNA TGCGCCAGCAGCCAAGATAATGCTTACAGGGCCGGCCAGCCCCAGCATTTT. Translation: CASSQDNAYRAGQPQHF.

The chain links TRBV7-2 to TRBJ1-1; 7 nucleotides line up with TRBD1. V lost 5 bases to trimming and J lost 3 bases; unmatched junction nucleotides: 6. Germline V CDR1 and CDR2: SGHTA, FQGNSA. The CDR3 covers 14 residues. The CDR3 is CASSRRQGYTEAFF. For the CDR3, the DNA is TGTGCCAGCAGCCGACGACAGGGTTACACTGAAGCTTTCTTT. The whole variable domain, filled in from reference TRBV7-2 and TRBJ1-1, reads GAGVSQSPSNKVTEKGKDVELRCDPISGHTALYWYRQSLGQGLEFLIYFQGNSAPDKSGLPSDRFSAERTGGSVSTLTIQRTQQEDSAVYLCASSRRQGYTEAFFGQGTRLTVV.

The CDR3 sequence: CASSLGPRVSPYEQYF. In DNA form, the CDR3 reads TGTGCCAGCAGCTTAGGGCCCAGGGTATCCCCGTACGAGCAGTACTTC. The chain joins TRBV7-9 to TRBJ2-7; possibly TRBD1 for D (5 bases). Trimming removed 1 base at V and 4 bases at J, with 17 bases between. The germline CDR1 and CDR2 sequences are SEHNR and FQNEAQ (reference sequence). The CDR3 spans 16 residues. The variable domain in full, completed from reference TRBV7-9 and TRBJ2-7, reads DTGVSQNPRHKITKRGQNVTFRCDPISEHNRLYWYRQTLGQGPEFLTYFQNEAQLEKSRLLSDRFSAERPKGSFSTLEIQRTEQGDSAMYLCASSLGPRVSPYEQYFGPGTRLTVT.

J is TRBJ1-4 and V is TRBV6-1, with 8 bases matching TRBD1. This CDR3 has 15 residues. The germline V gene has CDR1 MNHNS and CDR2 SASEGT. Germline trimming cut 3 bases from V and 5 bases from J; bases unmatched to any gene: 5. The CDR3 DNA is TGTGCCAGCAGTGATTCTGGGACAGGCAATGAAAAACTGTTTTTT. Protein product: CASSDSGTGNEKLFF.

This chain connects TRBV9 to TRBJ2-7, with 12 bases lining up with TRBD2. Germline values: CDR1 SGDLS, CDR2 YYNGEE. V gave up 0 bases and J gave up 0 bases; unmatched junction bases: 1. This CDR3 contains 16 residues. CDR3 DNA sequence: TGTGCCAGCAGCGTAGGACTAGCGGGGGACTCCTACGAGCAGTACTTC. Encoded protein: CASSVGLAGDSYEQYF.

This clone was counted only a few times. V is TRBV13 and J is TRBJ2-5; D might be TRBD2 (7 bases). Germline-derived CDR1 and CDR2 are PRHDT and FYEKMQ (reference sequence). The V end was cut by 1 base, the J end by 4 bases, with 22 bases between. This CDR3 is 18 amino acids long. CDR3 amino acids: CASSLAVWGGNGLETQYF. The CDR3 DNA is TGTGCCAGCAGCTTAGCAGTGTGGGGGGGCAATGGATTAGAGACCCAGTACTTC. The full variable domain, with the rest looked up from reference TRBV13 and TRBJ2-5, is AAGVIQSPRHLIKEKRETATLKCYPIPRHDTVYWYQQGPGQDPQFLISFYEKMQSDKGSIPDRFSAQQFSDYHSELNMSSLELGDSALYFCASSLAVWGGNGLETQYFGPGTRLLVL.

The chain recombines TRBV2 with TRBJ2-5, with 11 bases identical to TRBD2. Germline CDR1 reads SNHLY; CDR2 reads FYNNEI. The CDR3 is 15 amino acids. The junction had 2 bases not matched to a gene; V was cut back by 4 bases and J by 1 base. This CDR3 is CASSALAGGQETQYF. The CDR3 DNA sequence: TGTGCCAGCAGTGCGCTAGCGGGGGGCCAAGAGACCCAGTACTTC.

This clone was seen a single time. The V and J genes are TRBV6-5 and TRBJ1-2; no firm D call. This CDR3 has 14 residues. Germline V lookup: CDR1 MNHEY, CDR2 SVGAGI. With 4 bases removed from V and 4 bases from J, the gap between germline ends came to 13 bases. The CDR3 is CASSSIPGTYGYTF. The CDR3 DNA reads as TGTGCCAGCAGTTCAATCCCCGGTACCTATGGCTACACCTTC.

The V gene is TRBV7-2, the J gene TRBJ2-5; 10 bases line up with TRBD2. Germline lookup yields CDR1 SGHTA and CDR2 FQGNSA. Unmatched junction bases numbered 3, after V lost 6 bases and J lost 2 bases. The CDR3 contains 14 residues. The DNA of the CDR3 is TGTGCCAGCAGAAAGCGGGAGGGACAAGAGACCCAGTACTTC. Its translation is CASRKREGQETQYF.

V is TRBV5-1 and J is TRBJ2-7; 8 bases fit TRBD1. V dropped 0 bases and J dropped 3; count of bases not matched to a gene: 8. CDR3 length: 16 residues. CDR1 SGHRS and CDR2 YFSETQ come from the germline V gene. The CDR3 region is CASSLVTGDKFYEQYF. CDR3 nucleotide sequence: TGCGCCAGCAGCTTGGTGACAGGGGACAAATTCTACGAGCAGTACTTC.